This is a list of T cell receptor beta chains from one sample in a study of early T cells in non-severe SARS-CoV-2 infection. Via MiXCR, TCRdb re-called the 5' RACE reads, giving one row per CDR3 protein. The table has about 28,000 distinct CDR3 sequences, around 6% seen once. The sample consisted of whole blood, taken at baseline. The source is an adult who was a healthcare worker with PCR-confirmed SARS-CoV-2 infection or an uninfected control (not recorded which). Each CDR3 is given with its conserved first and last residue. The D gene is left open where the match is weak. Clone sizes are given selectively: once, few, many, or a class where the clone is expanded.

J gene: TRBJ2-5; clone size: many; V gene: TRBV7-9; D gene: -; CDR3 DNA: TGTGCCAGCATCGACTACAGGGCCCTCCAAGAGACCCAGTACTTC; CDR3 protein: CASIDYRALQETQYF
J gene: TRBJ1-3; clone size: many; V gene: TRBV12-3/TRBV12-4; D gene: -; CDR3 DNA: TGTGCCAGCAGTTTCGGGACGGCGAACACCATATATTTT; CDR3 protein: CASSFGTANTIYF
J gene: TRBJ2-7; clone size: many; V gene: TRBV20-1; D gene: TRBD1; CDR3 DNA: TGCAGTGCTAGTGTTATGGGACAGAGTAGCTCCTACGAGCAGTACTTC; CDR3 protein: CSASVMGQSSSYEQYF
J gene: TRBJ2-7; clone size: -; V gene: TRBV18; D gene: -; CDR3 DNA: TGTGCCAGCTCACCACCGGTCGAAAGTACCTACGAGCAGTACTTC; CDR3 protein: CASSPPVESTYEQYF
J gene: TRBJ1-2; clone size: many; V gene: TRBV5-5; D gene: -; CDR3 DNA: TGTGCCAGCACCCTGCGCCCCGCCGACTATGGCTACACCTTC; CDR3 protein: CASTLRPADYGYTF
J gene: TRBJ2-2; clone size: many; V gene: TRBV6-5; D gene: -; CDR3 DNA: TGTGCCAGCCCCTGGGTTACCGGGGAGCTGTTTTTT; CDR3 protein: CASPWVTGELFF
J gene: TRBJ1-4; clone size: many; V gene: TRBV7-8; D gene: -; CDR3 DNA: TGTGCCAGCAGCTTATCTGAGGCGGCAGAAAAACTGTTTTTT; CDR3 protein: CASSLSEAAEKLFF
J gene: TRBJ2-7; clone size: many; V gene: TRBV6-6; D gene: -; CDR3 DNA: TGTGCCAGCAGTTATAAGGACTACGAGCAGTACTTC; CDR3 protein: CASSYKDYEQYF
J gene: TRBJ1-4; clone size: many; V gene: TRBV20-1; D gene: -; CDR3 DNA: TGCAGTGCTAAACGCGCAGCAGGGAGGGGGGGCGCTAATGAAAAACTGTTTTTT; CDR3 protein: CSAKRAAGRGGANEKLFF
J gene: TRBJ1-1; clone size: many; V gene: TRBV28; D gene: TRBD1; CDR3 DNA: TGTGCCAGCAGTCAACAGGGGGCGGACACTGAAGCTTTCTTT; CDR3 protein: CASSQQGADTEAFF
J gene: TRBJ2-7; clone size: few; V gene: TRBV12-3/TRBV12-4; D gene: -; CDR3 DNA: TGTGCCAGCAGTTTGGGCATTACCTACGAGCAGTACTTC; CDR3 protein: CASSLGITYEQYF
J gene: TRBJ2-2; clone size: few; V gene: TRBV7-9; D gene: TRBD1; CDR3 DNA: TGTGCCAGCAGCGCAGGGACAGGCCGCGGGGAGCTGTTTTTT; CDR3 protein: CASSAGTGRGELFF
J gene: TRBJ2-7; clone size: many; V gene: TRBV12-5; D gene: -; CDR3 DNA: TGTGCTAGTGGTTTGTCGGCCTCAGCCCCCGAGCAGTACTTC; CDR3 protein: CASGLSASAPEQYF
J gene: TRBJ2-2; clone size: many; V gene: TRBV18; D gene: -; CDR3 DNA: TGTGCCAGCTCAGCTGCGAACACCGGGGAGCTGTTTTTT; CDR3 protein: CASSAANTGELFF
J gene: TRBJ2-4; clone size: many; V gene: TRBV7-2; D gene: -; CDR3 DNA: TGTGCCAGCAGTTGGGGGGGCCGTGGGATTCAGTACTTC; CDR3 protein: CASSWGGRGIQYF
J gene: TRBJ2-5; clone size: many; V gene: TRBV27; D gene: -; CDR3 DNA: TGTGCCAGCAGTTTGAACGAGACCCAGTACTTC; CDR3 protein: CASSLNETQYF
J gene: TRBJ2-7; clone size: many; V gene: TRBV5-1; D gene: TRBD2; CDR3 DNA: TGCGCCAGCAGCTATCTAGCGGGAGTCGCCTACGAGCAGTACTTC; CDR3 protein: CASSYLAGVAYEQYF
J gene: TRBJ2-7; clone size: many; V gene: TRBV28; D gene: -; CDR3 DNA: TGTGCCAGCCGCGGGACTTCCTACGAGCAGTACTTC; CDR3 protein: CASRGTSYEQYF
J gene: TRBJ1-1; clone size: many; V gene: TRBV7-2; D gene: -; CDR3 DNA: TGTGCCAGCAGCTTGGGCGGGCCTGAAGCTTTCTTT; CDR3 protein: CASSLGGPEAFF
J gene: TRBJ1-2; clone size: -; V gene: TRBV30; D gene: TRBD1; CDR3 DNA: TGTGCCTGGAGTCTGGGACAGGGGGCCCTCAACTATGGCTACACCTTC; CDR3 protein: CAWSLGQGALNYGYTF
J gene: TRBJ2-7; clone size: many; V gene: TRBV11-2; D gene: -; CDR3 DNA: TGTGCCAGCAGCTTAGTATGGTCGAGCTCCTACGAGCAGTACTTC; CDR3 protein: CASSLVWSSSYEQYF
J gene: TRBJ2-3; clone size: few; V gene: TRBV10-3; D gene: TRBD2; CDR3 DNA: TGTGCCGTCTCTAGCGGGGGGGAACCAGATACGCAGTATTTT; CDR3 protein: CAVSSGGEPDTQYF
J gene: TRBJ2-5; clone size: many; V gene: TRBV27; D gene: TRBD2; CDR3 DNA: TGTGCCAGCAGTTTAGGACTAGCGGGGGGGCCGAGAGAGACCCAGTACTTC; CDR3 protein: CASSLGLAGGPRETQYF
J gene: TRBJ2-5; clone size: many; V gene: TRBV7-3; D gene: -; CDR3 DNA: TGTGCCAGCAGCTTAAGATGGGGAGAGACCCAGTACTTC; CDR3 protein: CASSLRWGETQYF
J gene: TRBJ2-7; clone size: many; V gene: TRBV7-8; D gene: TRBD1; CDR3 DNA: TGTGCCAGCAGCTTAGGGGGACAGATCTCCGTCGAGCAGTACTTC; CDR3 protein: CASSLGGQISVEQYF
J gene: TRBJ2-1; clone size: many; V gene: TRBV11-3; D gene: TRBD2; CDR3 DNA: TGTGCCAGCAGCTTAGTCGCTAGCGGGAATCATGAGCAGTTCTTC; CDR3 protein: CASSLVASGNHEQFF
J gene: TRBJ2-7; clone size: many; V gene: TRBV5-4; D gene: -; CDR3 DNA: TGTGCCAGCAGCCAACAGGGGGGGGACGAGCAGTACTTC; CDR3 protein: CASSQQGGDEQYF
J gene: TRBJ2-3; clone size: many; V gene: TRBV14; D gene: TRBD2; CDR3 DNA: TGTGCCAGCAGCCAAATTGGAGGTAGCGGGTTTACAGATACGCAGTATTTT; CDR3 protein: CASSQIGGSGFTDTQYF
J gene: TRBJ2-7; clone size: many; V gene: TRBV12-3/TRBV12-4; D gene: TRBD1; CDR3 DNA: TGTGCCAGCAGGAGACAGGGGAGCGAGCAGTACTTC; CDR3 protein: CASRRQGSEQYF
J gene: TRBJ2-1; clone size: many; V gene: TRBV7-8; D gene: -; CDR3 DNA: TGTGCCAGCAGCTTAGAGTCGGCCTCGAGGATCTTC; CDR3 protein: CASSLESASRIF
J gene: TRBJ1-1; clone size: many; V gene: TRBV20-1; D gene: TRBD1; CDR3 DNA: TGCAGTGCTCGGCGATCTCTGGGACAGGGGAACACTGAAGCTTTCTTT; CDR3 protein: CSARRSLGQGNTEAFF
J gene: TRBJ2-7; clone size: few; V gene: TRBV25-1; D gene: -; CDR3 DNA: TGTGCCAGCAGTACGACCGACAGGGGAGGGGTTGGCGAGCAGTACTTC; CDR3 protein: CASSTTDRGGVGEQYF
J gene: TRBJ2-1; clone size: many; V gene: TRBV20-1; D gene: TRBD2; CDR3 DNA: TGCAGTGCTAGCCTGCTAGCGGGAAGGGCCGTCTACAATGAGCAGTTCTTC; CDR3 protein: CSASLLAGRAVYNEQFF
J gene: TRBJ2-1; clone size: few; V gene: TRBV5-1; D gene: -; CDR3 DNA: TGCGCCAGCAGCTTGGCGATTTCAGGGTATGAGCAGTTCTTC; CDR3 protein: CASSLAISGYEQFF
J gene: TRBJ2-1; clone size: many; V gene: TRBV6-5; D gene: TRBD2; CDR3 DNA: TGTGCCAGCAGTTACTCGATTCTAGCGGGGGCGACCTACAATGAGCAGTTCTTC; CDR3 protein: CASSYSILAGATYNEQFF
J gene: TRBJ2-5; clone size: -; V gene: TRBV10-3; D gene: -; CDR3 DNA: TGTGCCATCAGATCGGAAGAAGAGACCCAGTACTTC; CDR3 protein: CAIRSEEETQYF
J gene: TRBJ1-2; clone size: many; V gene: TRBV7-9; D gene: TRBD1; CDR3 DNA: TGTGCCAGCAGCTTGACAGGGGCCGGTGGCTACACCTTC; CDR3 protein: CASSLTGAGGYTF
J gene: TRBJ2-5; clone size: many; V gene: TRBV15; D gene: TRBD1; CDR3 DNA: TGTGCCACCAGCAGAGATTCAGGGGGTCAAGAGACCCAGTACTTC; CDR3 protein: CATSRDSGGQETQYF
J gene: TRBJ1-3; clone size: many; V gene: TRBV12-3/TRBV12-4; D gene: -; CDR3 DNA: TGTGCCAGCAGTTTCTCGGCAGGCCTCTCTGGAAACACCATATATTTT; CDR3 protein: CASSFSAGLSGNTIYF
J gene: TRBJ1-1; clone size: many; V gene: TRBV2; D gene: -; CDR3 DNA: TGTGCCAGCAGTGAAGGGTTGGGGTGGACTGAAGCTTTCTTT; CDR3 protein: CASSEGLGWTEAFF